The sample holds many counts of the clone carrying this T cell receptor (beta chain). The ends were cut back, 7 bases at V and 1 base at J, with 8 bases in the middle. CDR3 size: 13 residues. Germline loops: CDR1 MNHNY, CDR2 SVGAGI (reference sequence). The data were taken from a study of CD8+CD57+ T cells in acquired aplastic anemia. Template material for TCR beta VDJ and CDR3 profiling consisted of genomic DNA. TCRdb redid the calling of the reads with MiXCR, one entry per CDR3 protein. The sample carries approximately 380,000 distinct CDR3 sequences, under 80% recorded once. The material sequenced was sorted CD4+, CD8+, or CD8+CD57+ T cells (not recorded which) from PBMCs. This receptor was taken from a human donor in good health, serving as a control. The chain uses TRBV6-6 and TRBJ1-5, with D unclear. The CDR3 region is CASMVRSNQPQHF. The CDR3 DNA follows: TGTGCCAGCATGGTCAGAAGCAATCAGCCCCAGCATTTT.